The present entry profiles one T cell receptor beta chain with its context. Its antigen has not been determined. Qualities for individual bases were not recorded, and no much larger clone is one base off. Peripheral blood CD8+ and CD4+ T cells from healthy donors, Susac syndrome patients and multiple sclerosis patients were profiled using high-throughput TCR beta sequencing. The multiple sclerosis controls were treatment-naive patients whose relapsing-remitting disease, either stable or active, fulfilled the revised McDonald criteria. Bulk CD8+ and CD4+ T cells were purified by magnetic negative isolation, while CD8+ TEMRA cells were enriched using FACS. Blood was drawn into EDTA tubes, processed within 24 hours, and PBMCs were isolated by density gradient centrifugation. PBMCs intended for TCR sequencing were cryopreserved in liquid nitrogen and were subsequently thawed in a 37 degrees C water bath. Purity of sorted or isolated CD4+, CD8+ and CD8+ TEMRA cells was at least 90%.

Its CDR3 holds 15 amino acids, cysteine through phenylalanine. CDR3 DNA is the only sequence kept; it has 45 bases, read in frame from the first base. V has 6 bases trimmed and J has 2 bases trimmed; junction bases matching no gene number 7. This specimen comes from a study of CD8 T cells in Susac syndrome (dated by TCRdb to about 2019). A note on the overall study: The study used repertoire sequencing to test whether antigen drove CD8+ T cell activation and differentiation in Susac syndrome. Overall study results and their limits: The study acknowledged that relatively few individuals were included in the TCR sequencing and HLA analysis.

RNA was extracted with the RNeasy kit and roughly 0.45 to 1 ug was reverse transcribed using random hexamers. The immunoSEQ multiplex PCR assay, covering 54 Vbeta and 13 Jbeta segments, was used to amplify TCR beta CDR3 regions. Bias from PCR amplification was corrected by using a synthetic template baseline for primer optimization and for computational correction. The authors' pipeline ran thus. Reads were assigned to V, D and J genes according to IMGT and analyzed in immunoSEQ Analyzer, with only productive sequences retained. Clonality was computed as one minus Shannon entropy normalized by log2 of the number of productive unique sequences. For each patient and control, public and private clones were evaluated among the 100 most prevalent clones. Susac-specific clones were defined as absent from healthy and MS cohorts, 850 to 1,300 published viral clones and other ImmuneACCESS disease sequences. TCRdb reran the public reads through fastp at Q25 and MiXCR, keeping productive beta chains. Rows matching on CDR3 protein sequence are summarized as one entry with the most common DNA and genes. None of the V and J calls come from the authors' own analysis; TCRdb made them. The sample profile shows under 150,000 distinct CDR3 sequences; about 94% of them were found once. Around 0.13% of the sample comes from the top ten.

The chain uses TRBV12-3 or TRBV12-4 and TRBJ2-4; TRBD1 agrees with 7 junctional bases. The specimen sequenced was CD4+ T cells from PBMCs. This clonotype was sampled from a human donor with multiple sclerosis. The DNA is TGTGCCAGCAGCTCCTACAGGGGAACCAAAAACATTCAGTACTTC. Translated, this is CASSSYRGTKNIQYF.